The present T cell receptor beta chain was sequenced within a study of blood T cell repertoires in COVID-19. The CDR3 has 16 residues. Germline values: CDR1 GTSNPN, CDR2 SVGIG (reference sequence). V lost 0 bases, J lost 6 bases, and 8 bases stayed unmatched. Produced via immunoSEQ multiplex PCR; TCRdb's table is partial and in-frame only. The profile shows fewer than 65,000 clones, around four fifths of them singletons. The receptor was derived from a man younger than 40 with COVID-19, enrolled during active disease. What was sequenced was peripheral blood. This chain connects TRBV30 to TRBJ1-4, with TRBD1 matching 9 bases. This CDR3 is CAWSVHGGTGYEKLFF. CDR3 coding DNA: TGTGCCTGGAGTGTACATGGCGGGACAGGGTATGAAAAACTGTTTTTT.